This entry lists 13 T cell receptor beta chains sequenced from one sample in a study of blood T cells in healthy people across ages. Combining a sample-barcoded 5' primer with a J-beta primer mix, a second PCR ran for roughly 6 to 12 cycles. TCRdb reprocessed the 5' RACE reads with MiXCR, giving one entry per CDR3 protein. The sample shows fewer than 750,000 distinct CDR3 sequences, less than 60% of them seen only once. Material for sequencing was blood. These receptors originate from a man older than 75 in good health.

This chain links TRBV28 with TRBJ1-5; possible D gene TRBD1, 5 bases. The V end was cut by 5 bases, the J end by 2 bases, with 16 bases between. This CDR3 is built from 16 residues. Per the germline V gene, CDR1 is MDHEN and CDR2 is SYDVKM. DNA of the CDR3: TGTGCCAGCAGTCAGGGAGGCCAGGCGGGCAATCAGCCCCAGCATTTT. It encodes CASSQGGQAGNQPQHF.

CDR3 residues: CSAEDRGFGEKLFF. The CDR3 coding sequence is TGCAGTGCTGAGGACCGGGGGTTTGGTGAAAAACTGTTTTTT. This rearrangement joins TRBV20-1 to TRBJ1-4; D may be TRBD1 (5 bases). Per germline, CDR1 DFQATT and CDR2 SNEGSKA (reference sequence). V gave up 5 bases and J gave up 7 bases, with 17 bases separating them. The CDR3 covers 14 residues.

There are a few counts of this clonotype. Here the CDR3 reads CSARGLASNEQFF. The CDR3, as DNA: TGCAGTGCTAGAGGACTAGCGAGCAATGAGCAGTTCTTC. The chain couples TRBV20-1 to TRBJ2-1, with 8 nucleotides matching TRBD2. Germline V gives CDR1 DFQATT, CDR2 SNEGSKA (reference sequence). This CDR3 contains 13 residues. After removal of 1 base from V and 6 bases from J, the junction contained 2 bases not matched to a gene.

This chain links TRBV6-6 with TRBJ1-1; tentative D call: TRBD1 (5 bases). V lost 2 bases and J lost 6, with 19 bases in between. The germline gives CDR1 MNHNY, CDR2 SVGAGI (reference sequence). This CDR3 is built from 16 residues. CDR3: CASSYGGLGGQAEAFF. Written as DNA, the CDR3 is TGTGCCAGCAGTTACGGCGGGCTGGGGGGTCAGGCTGAAGCTTTCTTT.

This sequence joins TRBV28 and TRBJ1-1; no clear D gene. The CDR3 has 14 residues. CDR1 is MDHEN and CDR2 is SYDVKM in the germline V gene. V shed 3 bases and J shed 4 bases, with 12 bases lying between them. CDR3 nucleotide sequence: TGTGCCAGCAGTTTTTTACCCGGGAGCACTGAAGCTTTCTTT. Its protein is CASSFLPGSTEAFF.

Notes on this clonotype: A clone one base away is much larger, so this may be a read error. The chain employs TRBV6-5 and TRBJ2-3; possible D gene TRBD1, 6 bases. The germline V gene encodes CDR1 MNHEY and CDR2 SVGAGI. The length of the CDR3 is 15 residues. CDR3 sequence reads: CASRLQGSGTDTQDF. CDR3 nucleotide sequence: TGTGCCAGCAGGCTACAGGGTTCGGGCACAGATACGCAGGATTTT.

CDR3 sequence: CSVEPLSSYEQYF. CDR3 sequence (DNA): TGCAGCGTTGAGCCACTCAGCTCCTACGAGCAGTACTTC. The V call is TRBV29-1, the J call TRBJ2-7; D gene unclear. The V gene lost 3 bases and the J gene lost 0 bases, with 9 bases spanning the gap. Germline V gene sequence: CDR1 SQVTM, CDR2 ANQGSEA. The CDR3 is 13 amino acids.

The V and J genes are TRBV20-1 and TRBJ2-3; 7 bases map to TRBD1. Germline V lookup: CDR1 DFQATT, CDR2 SNEGSKA (reference sequence). After removal of 3 bases from V and 0 bases from J, the junction contained 9 bases not matched to a gene. The CDR3 is 16 residues long. Written as DNA, the CDR3 is TGCAGTGCTAGTGTCGTCGGGACAGCGAGCACAGATACGCAGTATTTT. It encodes CSASVVGTASTDTQYF.

This clonotype was picked up one time. The chain joins TRBV5-1 to TRBJ2-1, with 9 nucleotides matching TRBD2. Losses at the gene ends were 4 bases for V and 8 bases for J; bases not matched to a gene: 7. There are 14 residues in the CDR3. Germline CDR1 and CDR2: SGHRS and YFSETQ. In DNA form, the CDR3 reads TGCGCCAGCAGCCCCGGGACTAGCTCCGATGAGCAGTTCTTC. As protein: CASSPGTSSDEQFF.

The chain links TRBV4-2 to TRBJ2-4; weak D call: TRBD2 (6 bases). Looked up from germline, CDR1 is LGHNA and CDR2 is YNFKEQ. This CDR3 has 17 residues. Trimming left V 5 bases short and J 0 bases short, with 17 bases between. The chain's CDR3 is CASSTTGGRLAKNIQYF. The CDR3 DNA reads TGTGCCAGCAGCACCACTGGAGGGAGACTAGCCAAAAACATTCAGTACTTC.

The chain combines TRBV20-1 with TRBJ2-7; 11 positions match TRBD2. There are 15 residues in the CDR3. V dropped 5 bases and J dropped 3; count of bases not matched to a gene: 9. Germline lookup yields CDR1 DFQATT and CDR2 SNEGSKA (reference sequence). CDR3 coding DNA: TGCAGTGCTGATTCAGGGACTAGCGGTTTCTACGAGCAGTACTTC. Protein: CSADSGTSGFYEQYF.

This rearrangement joins TRBV28 to TRBJ2-2; D perhaps matches TRBD2 (6 bases). CDR1 and CDR2 from the germline V gene are MDHEN and SYDVKM. The V end lost 7 bases, the J end lost 5 bases, and 11 bases lay between the germline ends. The CDR3 covers 13 residues. In DNA, the CDR3 is TGTGCCAGCAATCTAAGCGGGACCGGGGAGCTGTTTTTT. It encodes CASNLSGTGELFF.

This clonotype turned up a few times. V is TRBV4-1 and J is TRBJ2-3; D is possibly TRBD1 or TRBD2 (5 bases each). The CDR3 length is 14 residues. The V gene's germline CDR1 is MGHRA and CDR2 YSYEKL. The V gene lost 5 bases and the J gene lost 4 bases, with 13 bases spanning the gap. CDR3 nucleotides: TGCGCCAGCAGCTCGGGGTTGGGGCCAGATACGCAGTATTTT. It encodes CASSSGLGPDTQYF.